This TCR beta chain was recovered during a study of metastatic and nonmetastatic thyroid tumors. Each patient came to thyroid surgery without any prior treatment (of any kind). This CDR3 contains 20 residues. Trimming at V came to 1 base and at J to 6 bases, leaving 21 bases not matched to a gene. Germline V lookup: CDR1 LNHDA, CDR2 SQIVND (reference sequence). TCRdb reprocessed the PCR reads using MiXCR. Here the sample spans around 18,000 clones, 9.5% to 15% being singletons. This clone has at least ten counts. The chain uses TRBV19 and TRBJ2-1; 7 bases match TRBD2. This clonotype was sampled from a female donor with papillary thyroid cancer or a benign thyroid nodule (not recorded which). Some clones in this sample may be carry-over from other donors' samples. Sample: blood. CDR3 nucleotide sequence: TGTGCCAGTAGTATAGGATTGGGTACCTGGGGGGGAGGCCAACGCAATGAGCAGTTCTTC. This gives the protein CASSIGLGTWGGGQRNEQFF.